This note documents a single T cell receptor beta chain sequence. The antigen remains undetermined. The sample comes from a study of cytomegalovirus exposure and HLA in healthy donors. Study-level background: Approximately 81% of approximately 400 genotyped donors fell in the Caucasian-associated ancestry cluster. Findings and limits, study-wide: Cytomegalovirus-associated status was assigned to 150 to 200 TCR beta chains. Immune exposure information available was restricted to CMV serostatus.

The PCR employed 60 Vbeta primers together with 13 Jbeta primers. Produced via immunoSEQ multiplex PCR; TCRdb's table is partial and in-frame only. This table has about 160,000 clones, around 90% appearing once. The V gene end was trimmed by 6 bases and the J gene end by 2 bases; junction bases not matched to a gene: 6. This CDR3 contains 14 residues. Germline V gene sequence: CDR1 WSHSY, CDR2 SAAADI. The sample was PBMCs. This TCR came from a woman between 25 and 40 years old in good health and CMV-seronegative. The chain employs TRBV10-2 and TRBJ2-7; 8 nucleotides agree with TRBD1. This CDR3 is CASRWGQDTYEQYF. CDR3 sequence (DNA): TGCGCCAGCAGGTGGGGACAGGACACCTACGAGCAGTACTTC.